The TCR beta chain described here comes from a study of blood T cell repertoires in COVID-19. About the research overall: Sites in the United States, Italy and Spain provided acute and convalescent COVID-19 samples. Sources were T cells, B-cell-depleted T cells, or PBMCs; the material itself was cDNA or gDNA.

This CDR3 comprises 18 residues. Germline V CDR1 and CDR2: LGHNA, YSLEER. Trimming at V came to 2 bases and at J to 3 bases, leaving 7 bases not matched to a gene. In the original analysis: Amplification of reference gene primers was used by the study to estimate nucleated cell counts. Sequencing was performed with immunoSEQ multiplex PCR; in TCRdb, only in-frame clones are kept and a portion is missing. V and J calls and clone size are given by that table; D and trimming were obtained from the DNA. The sample includes a few hundred thousand clones, about 89% of them seen just once. Sequenced material: peripheral blood. The clonotype comes from a woman between 55 and 75 years old with acute or convalescent COVID-19. V and J are TRBV4-3 and TRBJ2-1; the match to TRBD2 covers 13 bases. The CDR3 protein is CASSQSTSGGLVYNEQFF. Written as DNA, the CDR3 is TGCGCCAGCAGCCAATCGACTAGCGGGGGGCTCGTCTACAATGAGCAGTTCTTC.